What follows are 9 T cell receptor beta chains derived from one specimen sequenced in a study of shared clonotypes between healthy human individuals. Clones were read by immunoSEQ multiplex PCR, and TCRdb kept only the in-frame ones, dropping some. The sample records under 600,000 clones, roughly 79% being singletons. Sequencing input: PBMCs. The receptors were sampled from a woman aged 40 to 50 in good health. Some clones in this sample may be carry-over from other donors' samples.

J is TRBJ1-2 and V is TRBV4-3; 8 nucleotides agree with TRBD1. The CDR3 contains 14 residues. Germline V gene data show CDR1 as LGHNA and CDR2 as YSLEER. The trim removed 3 bases at V and 6 bases at J, leaving 6 bases unmatched. The CDR3 loop is CASSHGGQGHGYTF. DNA of the CDR3: TGCGCCAGCAGCCATGGCGGACAGGGACATGGCTACACCTTC.

The chain recombines TRBV6-4 with TRBJ2-2; no definite D call. Germline-derived CDR1 and CDR2 are MRHNA and SNTAGT. This CDR3 has 14 residues. Between the trimmed V and J ends, which lost 4 bases and 1 base, there was a span of 7 bases. Written as DNA, the CDR3 is TGTGCCAGCAGTGCGTCTTTGAACACCGGGGAGCTGTTTTTT. Translated: CASSASLNTGELFF.

This clone was detected only a few times. CDR3 protein: CASSTPGNQHF. In nucleotides, the CDR3 is TGTGCCAGCAGCACCCCCGGGAACCAGCATTTT. This chain joins TRBV28 and TRBJ1-5; D remains ambiguous. Germline V CDR1 and CDR2: MDHEN, SYDVKM. The CDR3 extends over 11 amino acids. Trimming shortened V by 6 bases and J by 12 bases, and 12 bases separated the two germline ends. Supplemented by reference TRBV28 and TRBJ1-5, the full variable domain reads DVKVTQSSRYLVKRTGEKVFLECVQDMDHENMFWYRQDPGLGLRLIYFSYDVKMKEKGDIPEGYSVSREKKERFSLILESASTNQTSMYLCASSTPGNQHFGDGTRLSIL.

The rearrangement joins TRBV7-2 to TRBJ1-2; unclear D gene. The CDR3 extends over 14 amino acids. V was trimmed by 5 bases and J by 4 bases, leaving 14 bases between them. Germline CDR1 reads SGHTA; CDR2 reads FQGNSA. This chain's CDR3 is CASSPGKQAYGYTF. In nucleotides, the CDR3 is TGTGCCAGCAGCCCGGGCAAGCAGGCCTATGGCTACACCTTC.

CDR3 nucleotide sequence: TGTGCTAGTGGCCCTAGTTTTGGTACGCAGTATTTT. It specifies CASGPSFGTQYF. The chain combines TRBV12-5 with TRBJ2-3; D ambiguous. The ends were cut back, 6 bases at V and 8 bases at J, with 12 bases in the middle. The CDR3 loop spans 12 amino acids. Germline V gene sequence: CDR1 LGHNT, CDR2 FRNRAP.

The chain couples TRBV5-6 to TRBJ2-3; possibly TRBD2 for D (6 bases). Per the germline V gene, CDR1 is SGHDT and CDR2 is YYEEEE. CDR3 size: 17 residues. Trimming removed 4 bases at V and 8 bases at J, with 26 bases between. CDR3 in DNA: TGTGCCAGCAGCCCCGGGCGGGACCAGTCGTTAAGTGGTACGCAGTATTTT. This translates into CASSPGRDQSLSGTQYF.

This chain joins TRBV19 and TRBJ1-4, with D uncertain. This CDR3 contains 12 residues. The V end lost 4 bases, the J end lost 7 bases, and 7 bases lay between the germline ends. CDR1 LNHDA and CDR2 SQIVND come from the germline V gene (reference sequence). CDR3 coding DNA: TGTGCCAGTAGTAGAGCGGGTGAAAAACTGTTTTTT. Its translation: CASSRAGEKLFF.

The chain couples TRBV21-1 to TRBJ2-1; TRBD2 is the table's D call and was not checked against the DNA. TRBV21-1 is termed a pseudogene. This CDR3 spans 14 amino acids. The CDR3 sequence is CASVYVLRENEQFF. CDR3 coding DNA: TGTGCCAGCGTCTATGTGCTGAGGGAGAATGAGCAGTTCTTC.

This sequence joins TRBV5-4 and TRBJ2-1, with D possibly TRBD1 on 6 matching bases. V was pared by 0 bases and J by 16 bases, with 14 bases between. The germline V gene encodes CDR1 SGHNT and CDR2 YYREEE (reference sequence). The CDR3 runs to 12 residues. Here the CDR3 reads CASSLGAGALFF. The CDR3 nucleotides are TGTGCCAGCAGCTTGGGGGCAGGGGCGTTATTCTTC.